A single sample is the source of the 31 T cell receptor beta chains below, sequenced in a study of shared T cell receptors in the human thymus. Profiling relied on immunoSEQ multiplex PCR, and the TCRdb table lists in-frame clones only, not all of them. The sample gives roughly 710,000 clones, approximately 85% of which show up once; about 0.0098% is in the top ten. The same sample was also used in a study of human thymus T cells.

The sample taken for sequencing was thymocytes. Receptor source: a girl under three years old with a congenital heart defect.

This sequence joins TRBV10-2 and TRBJ1-1; D not resolved. From germline, CDR1 is WSHSY and CDR2 SAAADI. V was cut by 4 bases and J by 0 bases, with 15 bases left in between. This CDR3 is 16 amino acids long. In nucleotides, the CDR3 is TGCGCCAGCAGTGCTCGGGGTTTGCCTATGAACACTGAAGCTTTCTTT. It translates to CASSARGLPMNTEAFF.

J is TRBJ1-2 and V is TRBV28; the D gene is possibly TRBD1 (5 bases). This CDR3 is built from 12 residues. CDR1 and CDR2 (germline): MDHEN, SYDVKM. V was clipped by 4 bases and J by 6 bases, with 9 bases between them. CDR3 protein: CASSSREDGYTF. CDR3 coding DNA: TGTGCCAGCAGTTCCAGGGAGGATGGCTACACCTTC.

The chain is built from TRBV28 and TRBJ1-1; 7 bases align to TRBD1. CDR3 length equals 14 residues. Germline V CDR1 and CDR2: MDHEN, SYDVKM. V trimming: 6 bases; J trimming: 1 base; junction bases outside the gene matches: 5. CDR3 bases: TGTGCCAGCAGGAACAGGGGTAGGAACACTGAAGCTTTCTTT. It codes for CASRNRGRNTEAFF. Variable domain in full (rest from reference TRBV28 and TRBJ1-1): DVKVTQSSRYLVKRTGEKVFLECVQDMDHENMFWYRQDPGLGLRLIYFSYDVKMKEKGDIPEGYSVSREKKERFSLILESASTNQTSMYLCASRNRGRNTEAFFGQGTRLTVV.

The chain couples TRBV29-1 to TRBJ2-5; 12 bases are a match to TRBD1. Germline CDR1 is SQVTM and CDR2 is ANQGSEA. After removal of 6 bases from V and 4 bases from J, the junction contained 6 bases not matched to a gene. The CDR3 totals 14 residues. The DNA of the CDR3 is TGCAGCGTCGGGGGGGACAGGGGGCGAGAGACCCAGTACTTC. This gives the protein CSVGGDRGRETQYF.

V usage is TRBV28 and J usage is TRBJ2-7, with 13 positions matching TRBD2. After removal of 7 bases from V and 0 bases from J, the junction contained 12 bases not matched to a gene. Germline assignment: CDR1 MDHEN and CDR2 SYDVKM. The CDR3 spans 18 residues. The DNA for the CDR3 is TGTGCCAGCACCTTGACTAGCGGGGGGACCAGGAGCTCCTACGAGCAGTACTTC. Translation gives CASTLTSGGTRSSYEQYF.

This sequence joins TRBV9 and TRBJ1-2; D uncertain. The V and J ends lost 4 bases and 7 bases respectively, with 20 bases between them. CDR1 SGDLS and CDR2 YYNGEE come from the germline V gene. The CDR3 loop spans 15 amino acids. The CDR3 bases are TGTGCCAGCAGCTCCCCCCCGAAGGCGGGTCGTGGCTACACCTTC. Translation gives CASSSPPKAGRGYTF. Full variable domain (rest looked up from reference TRBV9 and TRBJ1-2): DSGVTQTPKHLITATGQRVTLRCSPRSGDLSVYWYQQSLDQGLQFLIQYYNGEERAKGNILERFSAQQFPDLHSELNLSSLELGDSALYFCASSSPPKAGRGYTFGSGTRLTVV.

This clone came up once. The chain recombines TRBV7-9 with TRBJ2-7; the D gene is possibly TRBD1 (5 bases). The CDR3 is 14 residues long. Germline V gene lookup returns CDR1 SEHNR and CDR2 FQNEAQ (reference sequence). Trimming left V 2 bases short and J 2 bases short, with 10 bases between. CDR3 in DNA: TGTGCCAGCAGCTTATGGGGCTTAACCTACGAGCAGTACTTC. It codes for CASSLWGLTYEQYF. Full variable domain (outside the CDR3, taken from reference TRBV7-9 and TRBJ2-7): DTGVSQNPRHKITKRGQNVTFRCDPISEHNRLYWYRQTLGQGPEFLTYFQNEAQLEKSRLLSDRFSAERPKGSFSTLEIQRTEQGDSAMYLCASSLWGLTYEQYFGPGTRLTVT.

The chain links TRBV19 to TRBJ2-3, with TRBD2 identical over 7 bases. This CDR3 is built from 15 residues. Germline V gives CDR1 LNHDA, CDR2 SQIVND (reference sequence). The V segment lost 8 bases and the J segment 0 bases; nucleotides outside the gene matches: 8. CDR3 nucleotide sequence: TGTGCCAGTCAAAGCGAGCGGGGAAGCACAGATACGCAGTATTTT. Translated: CASQSERGSTDTQYF.

The chain combines TRBV2 with TRBJ2-4; D unclear. The CDR3 runs 12 residues. Germline CDR1 SNHLY, CDR2 FYNNEI. V lost 7 bases and J 4 bases, leaving 8 bases between the germline ends. This CDR3 reads CASMGRKNIQYF. The CDR3 DNA follows: TGTGCCAGCATGGGCAGAAAAAACATTCAGTACTTC.

The J gene is TRBJ2-3, the V gene TRBV6-6, with D perhaps matching TRBD2 (5 bases). CDR1 is MNHNY, CDR2 SVGAGI, per germline (reference sequence). Trimming took 4 bases from V and 1 from J, leaving 12 bases between them. The CDR3 spans 15 residues. CDR3 protein: CASSFRGGRTDTQYF. As DNA, the CDR3 is TGTGCCAGCAGTTTTCGCGGAGGTCGCACAGATACGCAGTATTTT.

This rearrangement joins TRBV6-4 to TRBJ1-5; D call uncertain. Trimming pared 2 bases from V and 5 bases from J, leaving 13 bases between. CDR1 is MRHNA and CDR2 is SNTAGT in the germline V gene. There are 15 residues in the CDR3. CDR3 sequence (DNA): TGTGCCAGCAGTGACGGCCAGGCCGCCGATCAGCCCCAGCATTTT. Translating gives CASSDGQAADQPQHF.

The chain carries TRBV28 and TRBJ2-1, with no clear D. The germline gives CDR1 MDHEN, CDR2 SYDVKM. Trimming removed 0 bases at V and 2 bases at J, with 5 bases between. The length of the CDR3 is 14 residues. CDR3 protein: CASSLWYTYNEQFF. For the CDR3, the DNA is TGTGCCAGCAGTTTATGGTACACCTACAATGAGCAGTTCTTC.

V is TRBV7-2 and J is TRBJ1-5, with D maybe TRBD1 (6 bases). The CDR3 consists of 14 residues. The V and J ends lost 1 base and 7 bases respectively, with 11 bases between them. Germline CDR1 is SGHTA and CDR2 is FQGNSA. Here the CDR3 DNA reads TGTGCCAGCAGCTTAGATAAGGGACAACAGCCCCAGCATTTT. As protein: CASSLDKGQQPQHF. The whole variable domain, remainder taken from reference TRBV7-2 and TRBJ1-5, is GAGVSQSPSNKVTEKGKDVELRCDPISGHTALYWYRQSLGQGLEFLIYFQGNSAPDKSGLPSDRFSAERTGGSVSTLTIQRTQQEDSAVYLCASSLDKGQQPQHFGDGTRLSIL.

V gene TRBV7-9 combines with J gene TRBJ2-3; tentatively, D is TRBD2 (6 bases). Germline CDR1 is SEHNR and CDR2 is FQNEAQ (reference sequence). CDR3 length: 16 amino acids. The V and J ends lost 4 bases and 7 bases respectively, with 21 bases between them. This CDR3 reads CASSSTSGRGPHTQYF. CDR3 nucleotide sequence: TGTGCCAGCAGCTCGACTTCGGGGCGGGGCCCTCATACGCAGTATTTT. Filled out from reference TRBV7-9 and TRBJ2-3, the complete variable domain reads DTGVSQNPRHKITKRGQNVTFRCDPISEHNRLYWYRQTLGQGPEFLTYFQNEAQLEKSRLLSDRFSAERPKGSFSTLEIQRTEQGDSAMYLCASSSTSGRGPHTQYFGPGTRLTVL.

Only one count was recorded for this clone. This chain joins TRBV11-3 and TRBJ2-1, with D tentatively TRBD2 (5 bases). The CDR3 has 15 amino acids. In germline, CDR1 is SGHNT, CDR2 YENEEA. The V end was cut by 3 bases, the J end by 7 bases, with 16 bases between. CDR3 sequence reads: CASSFELRGWNEQFF. The CDR3 nucleotides are TGTGCCAGCAGCTTCGAACTGAGAGGGTGGAATGAGCAGTTCTTC.

This clone was seen a handful of times. The chain has TRBV5-1 and TRBJ2-5; 8 bases map to TRBD2. Germline assignment: CDR1 SGHRS and CDR2 YFSETQ. After removal of 0 bases from V and 3 bases from J, the junction contained 7 bases not matched to a gene. The CDR3 is 16 amino acids. The CDR3 protein is CASSLAWRGAEETQYF. The CDR3 nucleotides read TGCGCCAGCAGCTTGGCCTGGCGGGGGGCCGAAGAGACCCAGTACTTC.

The chain couples TRBV5-6 to TRBJ1-2, with a weak D call TRBD1 (5 bases). The CDR3 runs to 16 residues. Germline values: CDR1 SGHDT, CDR2 YYEEEE. The V and J ends lost 3 bases and 5 bases respectively, with 20 bases between them. CDR3 nucleotides: TGTGCCAGCAGCTCGCCGGACACCGAAGGCCTTTATGGCTACACCTTC. This codes for CASSSPDTEGLYGYTF.

The rearrangement links TRBV27 to TRBJ1-1; maybe TRBD1 (5 bases). This CDR3 region has 11 residues. Looked up from germline, CDR1 is MNHEY and CDR2 is SMNVEV (reference sequence). V gave up 10 bases and J gave up 5 bases, with 11 bases separating them. Here the CDR3 DNA reads TGTGCCACCGGGGGGGGAACTGAAGCTTTCTTT. Encoded protein: CATGGGTEAFF.

The chain recombines TRBV7-9 with TRBJ2-2; D is possibly TRBD1 (7 bases). Trimming left V 5 bases short and J 4 bases short, with 14 bases between. Germline values: CDR1 SEHNR, CDR2 FQNEAQ (reference sequence). The CDR3 sequence is 15 residues long. DNA of the CDR3: TGTGCCAGCAGCCCGGACAGGAGGGCCACCGGGGAGCTGTTTTTT. Protein sequence: CASSPDRRATGELFF.

This rearrangement joins TRBV9 to TRBJ2-7; 13 bases align to TRBD2. CDR1 and CDR2 (germline): SGDLS, YYNGEE. The CDR3 totals 16 residues. V lost 3 bases and J lost 1; bases outside the gene matches: 4. CDR3 residues: CASSGPGLAGSYEQYF. The CDR3 DNA is TGTGCCAGCAGCGGGCCGGGACTAGCGGGATCCTACGAGCAGTACTTC.

The table lists this clone with a few counts. This chain joins TRBV21-1 and TRBJ2-3; whether TRBD2, the table's D call, matches the DNA was not checked. TRBV21-1 is reported as a pseudogene. This CDR3 has 14 residues. The CDR3 nucleotides read TGTGCCAGCAGCAAGCCCCGGAGCACAGATACGCAGTATTTT. Translating it yields CASSKPRSTDTQYF.

The J gene is TRBJ2-3, the V gene TRBV4-3, with a possible D match to TRBD2 (5 bases). This CDR3 region has 14 residues. Between the trimmed V and J ends, which lost 0 bases and 6 bases, there was a span of 10 bases. From germline, CDR1 is LGHNA and CDR2 YSLEER. This CDR3 is CASSQEEVKDTQYF. The CDR3 DNA sequence: TGCGCCAGCAGCCAAGAGGAGGTGAAGGATACGCAGTATTTT.

This clone was picked up one time. The V and J genes are TRBV28 and TRBJ1-4, with D hard to call. Germline assignment: CDR1 MDHEN and CDR2 SYDVKM. Trimming shortened V by 3 bases and J by 8 bases, and 13 bases separated the two germline ends. This CDR3 contains 14 residues. The CDR3 bases are TGTGCCAGCAGTTTTCTAGCCCACGGGGAAAAACTGTTTTTT. It codes for CASSFLAHGEKLFF. The full variable domain, in which reference TRBV28 and TRBJ1-4 provide the parts outside the CDR3, is DVKVTQSSRYLVKRTGEKVFLECVQDMDHENMFWYRQDPGLGLRLIYFSYDVKMKEKGDIPEGYSVSREKKERFSLILESASTNQTSMYLCASSFLAHGEKLFFGSGTQLSVL.

The V and J genes are TRBV13 and TRBJ2-1; 7 positions match TRBD1. The CDR3 spans 16 residues. Germline V gives CDR1 PRHDT, CDR2 FYEKMQ (reference sequence). The junction had 8 bases not matched to a gene; V was cut back by 6 bases and J by 0 bases. The CDR3 DNA sequence: TGTGCCAGCAGGGACGACAGGGTGGGCTCCTACAATGAGCAGTTCTTC. This codes for CASRDDRVGSYNEQFF. The full variable domain, rest sourced from reference TRBV13 and TRBJ2-1, is AAGVIQSPRHLIKEKRETATLKCYPIPRHDTVYWYQQGPGQDPQFLISFYEKMQSDKGSIPDRFSAQQFSDYHSELNMSSLELGDSALYFCASRDDRVGSYNEQFFGPGTRLTVL.

The V call is TRBV5-6, the J call TRBJ1-2; D gene unclear. Looked up from germline, CDR1 is SGHDT and CDR2 is YYEEEE. The CDR3 covers 16 residues. V gave up 4 bases and J gave up 2 bases, with 18 bases separating them. CDR3 coding DNA: TGTGCCAGCAGCCGGGGTGAGACACCGCAAAACTATGGCTACACCTTC. Translating gives CASSRGETPQNYGYTF.

This rearrangement joins TRBV15 to TRBJ2-1; the match to TRBD1 covers 8 bases. V lost 8 bases to trimming and J lost 4 bases; unmatched junction nucleotides: 4. The germline gives CDR1 LNHNV, CDR2 YYDKDF (reference sequence). The CDR3 extends over 13 amino acids. In nucleotides, the CDR3 is TGTGCCACCGCGGACAGGGAATACAATGAGCAGTTCTTC. Protein sequence: CATADREYNEQFF.

The chain uses TRBV4-3 and TRBJ1-4; unclear D gene. The CDR3 runs to 14 residues. CDR1 LGHNA and CDR2 YSLEER come from the germline V gene. V was pared by 4 bases and J by 5 bases, with 11 bases between. This chain's CDR3 is CASSPWASNEKLFF. The CDR3 nucleotides read TGCGCCAGCAGCCCTTGGGCGTCCAATGAAAAACTGTTTTTT.

This sequence joins TRBV5-1 and TRBJ1-1; 8 bases match TRBD1. The CDR3 totals 16 residues. The trim removed 0 bases at V and 10 bases at J, leaving 14 bases unmatched. In germline, CDR1 is SGHRS, CDR2 YFSETQ. The CDR3 sequence is CASSLAGQGVFSGAFF. CDR3 sequence (DNA): TGCGCCAGCAGCTTGGCAGGACAGGGAGTTTTCTCCGGAGCTTTCTTT. The variable domain in full, with the rest retrieved from reference TRBV5-1 and TRBJ1-1, is KAGVTQTPRYLIKTRGQQVTLSCSPISGHRSVSWYQQTPGQGLQFLFEYFSETQRNKGNFPGRFSGRQFSNSRSEMNVSTLELGDSALYLCASSLAGQGVFSGAFFGQGTRLTVV.

The chain is built from TRBV4-1 and TRBJ2-2, with 7 bases lining up with TRBD2. Germline V gene lookup returns CDR1 MGHRA and CDR2 YSYEKL. Trimming took 0 bases from V and 4 from J; bases not matched to a gene: 5. CDR3 length: 16 amino acids. This CDR3 reads CASSQEDPGGTGELFF. The CDR3 region has the DNA TGCGCCAGCAGCCAAGAAGACCCGGGGGGCACCGGGGAGCTGTTTTTT.

This clone was seen just once. The rearrangement joins TRBV6-7 to TRBJ2-4; TRBD2 is a possible D gene (6 bases). TRBV6-7 has ORF status, its function being uncertain. There are 18 residues in the CDR3. The germline V and J ends were trimmed by 5 bases and 0 bases, with 20 bases remaining between them. CDR3 in amino acids: CASSSPEGEALAKNIQYF. For the CDR3, the DNA is TGTGCCAGCAGTAGCCCCGAAGGGGAGGCGTTAGCCAAAAACATTCAGTACTTC.

The rearrangement uses TRBV7-6 and TRBJ2-7; possibly TRBD2 for D (5 bases). CDR3 length: 12 residues. Germline values: CDR1 SGHVS, CDR2 FNYEAQ. The V end was cut by 5 bases, the J end by 7 bases, with 12 bases between. The CDR3 spells CASSTTWEEQYF. CDR3 bases: TGTGCCAGCAGCACAACATGGGAGGAGCAGTACTTC.